This T cell receptor beta chain was obtained from a study of T cell repertoires in cytomegalovirus infection. Via MiXCR, TCRdb re-called the reads, giving one row per CDR3 protein. Counted here are some 400,000 distinct CDR3 sequences, roughly 31% occurring once; the ten biggest clones make up roughly an eighth. The CDR3 is 19 residues long. Trimming at V came to 5 bases and at J to 0 bases, leaving 14 bases not matched to a gene. CDR1 MDHEN and CDR2 SYDVKM come from the germline V gene. The chain is built from TRBV28 and TRBJ2-1; 9 positions agree with TRBD2. Sequencing was carried out using PBMCs. The clonotype comes from a human donor in good health (CMV status not recorded). Some clones in this sample may be carry-over from other donors' samples. The CDR3 protein is CASSPPAGRGGLSYNEQFF. The CDR3 DNA reads TGTGCCAGCAGTCCCCCGGCCGGGCGGGGGGGCCTCTCCTACAATGAGCAGTTCTTC.